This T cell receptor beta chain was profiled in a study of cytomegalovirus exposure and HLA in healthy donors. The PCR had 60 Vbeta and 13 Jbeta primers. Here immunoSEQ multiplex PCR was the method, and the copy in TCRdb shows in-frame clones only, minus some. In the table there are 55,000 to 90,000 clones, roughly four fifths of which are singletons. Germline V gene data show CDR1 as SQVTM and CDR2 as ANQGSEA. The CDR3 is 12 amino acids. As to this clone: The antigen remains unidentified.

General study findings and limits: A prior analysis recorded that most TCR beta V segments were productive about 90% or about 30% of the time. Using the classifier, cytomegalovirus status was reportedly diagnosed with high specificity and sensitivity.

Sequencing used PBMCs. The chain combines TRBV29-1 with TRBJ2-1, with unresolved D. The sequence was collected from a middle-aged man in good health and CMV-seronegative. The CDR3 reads CSITTSYNEQFF. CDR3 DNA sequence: TGCAGTATAACCACATCCTACAATGAGCAGTTCTTC.